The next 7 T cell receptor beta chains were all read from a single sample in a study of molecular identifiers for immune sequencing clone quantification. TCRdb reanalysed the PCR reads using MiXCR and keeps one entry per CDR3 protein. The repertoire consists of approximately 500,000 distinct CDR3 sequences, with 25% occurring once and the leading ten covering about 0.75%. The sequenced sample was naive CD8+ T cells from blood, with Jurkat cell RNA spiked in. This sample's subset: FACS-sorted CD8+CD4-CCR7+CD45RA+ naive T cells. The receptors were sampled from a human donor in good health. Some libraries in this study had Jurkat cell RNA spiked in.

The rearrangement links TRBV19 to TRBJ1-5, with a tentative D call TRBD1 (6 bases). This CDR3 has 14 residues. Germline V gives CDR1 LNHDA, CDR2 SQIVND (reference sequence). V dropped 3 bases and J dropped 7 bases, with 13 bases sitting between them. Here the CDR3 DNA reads TGTGCCAGTAGTATTCCAGGGGTAACGCAGCCCCAGCATTTT. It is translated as CASSIPGVTQPQHF.

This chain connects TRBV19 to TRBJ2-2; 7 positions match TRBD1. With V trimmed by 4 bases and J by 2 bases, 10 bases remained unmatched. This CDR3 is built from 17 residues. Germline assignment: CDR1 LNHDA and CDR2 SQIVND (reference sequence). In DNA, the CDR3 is TGTGCCAGTAGTACCGTTGACAGGGCAATCAACACCGGGGAGCTGTTTTTT. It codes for CASSTVDRAINTGELFF. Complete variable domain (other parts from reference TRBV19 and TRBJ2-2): DGGITQSPKYLFRKEGQNVTLSCEQNLNHDAMYWYRQDPGQGLRLIYYSQIVNDFQKGDIAEGYSVSREKKESFPLTVTSAQKNPTAFYLCASSTVDRAINTGELFFGEGSRLTVL.

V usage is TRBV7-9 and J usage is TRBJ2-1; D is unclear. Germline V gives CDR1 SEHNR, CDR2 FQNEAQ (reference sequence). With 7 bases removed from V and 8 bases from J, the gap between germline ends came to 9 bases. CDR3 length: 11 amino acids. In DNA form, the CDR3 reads TGTGCCAGCACCACCTTCGATGAGCAGTTCTTC. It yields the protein CASTTFDEQFF.

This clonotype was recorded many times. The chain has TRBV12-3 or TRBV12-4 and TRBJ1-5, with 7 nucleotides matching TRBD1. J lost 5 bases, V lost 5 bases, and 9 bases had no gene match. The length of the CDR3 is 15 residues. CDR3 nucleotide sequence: TGTGCCAGCAGTCTCACAGGGGAGGGAGATCAGCCCCAGCATTTT. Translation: CASSLTGEGDQPQHF.

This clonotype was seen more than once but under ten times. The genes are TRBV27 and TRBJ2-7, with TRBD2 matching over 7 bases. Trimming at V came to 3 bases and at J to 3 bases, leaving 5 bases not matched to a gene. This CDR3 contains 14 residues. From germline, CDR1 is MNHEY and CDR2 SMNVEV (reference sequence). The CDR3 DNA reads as TGTGCCAGCAGTTTTGGTTGGGGGGGCTACGAGCAGTACTTC. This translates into CASSFGWGGYEQYF.

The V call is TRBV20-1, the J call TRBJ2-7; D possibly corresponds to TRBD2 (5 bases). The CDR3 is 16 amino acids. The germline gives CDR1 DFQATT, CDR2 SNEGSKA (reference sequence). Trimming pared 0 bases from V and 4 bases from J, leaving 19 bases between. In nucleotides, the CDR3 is TGCAGTGCTAGAGATCGGCTAGCTACCTCGTGGTACGAGCAGTACTTC. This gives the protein CSARDRLATSWYEQYF.

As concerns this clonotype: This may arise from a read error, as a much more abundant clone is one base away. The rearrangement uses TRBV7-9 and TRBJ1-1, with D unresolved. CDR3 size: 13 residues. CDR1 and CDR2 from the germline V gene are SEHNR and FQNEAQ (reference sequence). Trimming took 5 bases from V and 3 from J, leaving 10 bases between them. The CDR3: CASSAATYTEAFF. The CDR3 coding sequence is TGTGCCAGCAGCGCGGCCACTTACACTGAAGCTTTCTTT. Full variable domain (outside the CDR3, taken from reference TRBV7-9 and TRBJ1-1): DTGVSQNPRHKITKRGQNVTFRCDPISEHNRLYWYRQTLGQGPEFLTYFQNEAQLEKSRLLSDRFSAERPKGSFSTLEIQRTEQGDSAMYLCASSAATYTEAFFGQGTRLTVV.